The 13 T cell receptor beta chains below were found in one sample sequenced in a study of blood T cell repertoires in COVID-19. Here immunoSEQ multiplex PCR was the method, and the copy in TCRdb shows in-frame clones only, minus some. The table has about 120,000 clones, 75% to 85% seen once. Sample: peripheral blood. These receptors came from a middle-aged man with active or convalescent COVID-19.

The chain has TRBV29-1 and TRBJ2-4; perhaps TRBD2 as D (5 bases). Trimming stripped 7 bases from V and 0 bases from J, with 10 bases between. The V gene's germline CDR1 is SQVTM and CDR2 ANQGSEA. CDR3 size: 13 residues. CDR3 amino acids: CSASLLAKNIQYF. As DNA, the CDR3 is TGCAGCGCTAGCTTGCTAGCCAAAAACATTCAGTACTTC. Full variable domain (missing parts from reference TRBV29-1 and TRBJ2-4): SAVISQKPSRDICQRGTSLTIQCQVDSQVTMMFWYRQQPGQSLTLIATANQGSEATYESGFVIDKFPISRPNLTFSTLTVSNMSPEDSSIYLCSASLLAKNIQYFGAGTRLSVL.

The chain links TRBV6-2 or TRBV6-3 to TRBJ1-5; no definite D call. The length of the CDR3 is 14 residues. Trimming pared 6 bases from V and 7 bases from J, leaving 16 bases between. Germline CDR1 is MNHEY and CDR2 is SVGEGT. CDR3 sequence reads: CASSGPLREQPQHF. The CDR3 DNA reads TGTGCCAGCAGCGGTCCCCTTCGCGAGCAGCCCCAGCATTTT.

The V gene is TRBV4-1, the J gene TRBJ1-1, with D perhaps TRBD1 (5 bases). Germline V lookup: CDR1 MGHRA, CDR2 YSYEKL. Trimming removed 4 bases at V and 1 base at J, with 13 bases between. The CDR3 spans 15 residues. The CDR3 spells CASSPLQQGNTEAFF. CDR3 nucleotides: TGCGCCAGCAGCCCTCTACAGCAGGGGAACACTGAAGCTTTCTTT.

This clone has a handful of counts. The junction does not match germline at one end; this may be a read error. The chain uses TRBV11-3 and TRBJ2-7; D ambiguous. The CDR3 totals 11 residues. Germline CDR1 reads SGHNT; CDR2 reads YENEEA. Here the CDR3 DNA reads TGCTTTGGTACTTCACCCTACGAGCAGTACTTC. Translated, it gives CFGTSPYEQYF.

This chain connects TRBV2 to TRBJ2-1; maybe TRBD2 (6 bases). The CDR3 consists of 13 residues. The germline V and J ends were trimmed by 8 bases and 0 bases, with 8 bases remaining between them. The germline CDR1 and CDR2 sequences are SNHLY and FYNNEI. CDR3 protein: CASQTSSYNEQFF. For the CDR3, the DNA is TGTGCCAGCCAGACTAGCTCCTACAATGAGCAGTTCTTC.

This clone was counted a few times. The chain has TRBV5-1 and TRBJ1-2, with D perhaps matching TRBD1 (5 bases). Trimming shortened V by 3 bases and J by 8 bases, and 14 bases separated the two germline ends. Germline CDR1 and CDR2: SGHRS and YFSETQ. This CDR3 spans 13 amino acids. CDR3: CASSWQGLEGYTF. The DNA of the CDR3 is TGCGCCAGCAGCTGGCAGGGCCTCGAGGGCTACACCTTC.

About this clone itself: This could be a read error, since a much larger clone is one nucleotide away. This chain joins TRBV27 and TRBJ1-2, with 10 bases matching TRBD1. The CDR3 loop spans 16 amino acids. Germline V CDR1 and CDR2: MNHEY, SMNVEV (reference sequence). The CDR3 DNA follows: TGTGCCAGCAATTTATCAGGACAGGGGGGCAACTATGGCTACACCTTC. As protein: CASNLSGQGGNYGYTF.

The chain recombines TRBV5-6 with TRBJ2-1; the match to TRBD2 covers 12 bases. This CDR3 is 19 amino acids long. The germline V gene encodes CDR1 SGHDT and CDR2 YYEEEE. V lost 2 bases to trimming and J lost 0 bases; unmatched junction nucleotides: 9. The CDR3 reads CASSFRRASGGASYNEQFF. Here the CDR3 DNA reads TGTGCCAGCAGCTTCCGCCGGGCTAGCGGGGGGGCCTCCTACAATGAGCAGTTCTTC. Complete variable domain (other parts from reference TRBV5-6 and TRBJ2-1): DAGVTQSPTHLIKTRGQQVTLRCSPKSGHDTVSWYQQALGQGPQFIFQYYEEEERQRGNFPDRFSGHQFPNYSSELNVNALLLGDSALYLCASSFRRASGGASYNEQFFGPGTRLTVL.

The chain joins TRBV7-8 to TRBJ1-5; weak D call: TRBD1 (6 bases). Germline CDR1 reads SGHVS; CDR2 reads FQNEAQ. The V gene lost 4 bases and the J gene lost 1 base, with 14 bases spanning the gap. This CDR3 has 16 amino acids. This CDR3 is CASSWGGDNSNQPQHF. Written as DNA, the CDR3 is TGTGCCAGCAGCTGGGGGGGGGACAACAGCAATCAGCCCCAGCATTTT.

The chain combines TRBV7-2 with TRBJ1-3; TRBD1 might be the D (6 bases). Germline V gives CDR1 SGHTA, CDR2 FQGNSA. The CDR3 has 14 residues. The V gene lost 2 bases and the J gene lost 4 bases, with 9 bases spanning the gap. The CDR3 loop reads CASSLRTEGNTIYF. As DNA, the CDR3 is TGTGCCAGCAGCTTAAGGACAGAAGGAAACACCATATATTTT.

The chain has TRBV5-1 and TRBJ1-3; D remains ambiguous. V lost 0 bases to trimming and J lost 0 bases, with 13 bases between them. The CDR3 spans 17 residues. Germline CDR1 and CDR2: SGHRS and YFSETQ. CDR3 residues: CASSLVRAGSSGNTIYF. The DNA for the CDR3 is TGCGCCAGCAGCTTGGTCCGTGCCGGTAGCTCTGGAAACACCATATATTTT.

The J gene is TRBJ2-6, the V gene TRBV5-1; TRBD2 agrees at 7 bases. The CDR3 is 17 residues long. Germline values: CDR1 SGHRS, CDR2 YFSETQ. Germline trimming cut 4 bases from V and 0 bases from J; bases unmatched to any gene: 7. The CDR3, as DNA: TGCGCCAGCAGCCTAGCGGATTCACGCTCTGGGGCCAACGTCCTGACTTTC. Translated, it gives CASSLADSRSGANVLTF.

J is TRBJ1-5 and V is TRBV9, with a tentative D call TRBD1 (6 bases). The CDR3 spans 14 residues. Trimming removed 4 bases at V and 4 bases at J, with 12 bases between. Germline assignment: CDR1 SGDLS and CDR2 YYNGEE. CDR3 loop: CASSPGAVNQPQHF. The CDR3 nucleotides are TGTGCCAGCAGCCCAGGGGCGGTGAATCAGCCCCAGCATTTT.